The entry that follows covers one T cell receptor (beta chain) sequence. The antigen is undetermined. The PCR employed 60 Vbeta primers together with 13 Jbeta primers. TCRdb keeps only in-frame clones here, not all; method: immunoSEQ multiplex PCR. The sample includes roughly 200,000 clones, roughly 85% of them seen just once. The data are from a study of cytomegalovirus exposure and HLA in healthy donors. General study points: With further analysis later on, most CMV-associated TCR beta chains appeared HLA-restricted. The study labeled more than 150 TCR beta chains cytomegalovirus-associated. There were some V segments, including TRBV6-2 and TRBV6-3, excluded as indistinguishable.

Each donor's status was that of a healthy bone marrow donor. The CDR3 length is 15 residues. CDR1 is SGHAT, CDR2 FQNNGV, per germline. V gave up 0 bases and J gave up 0 bases, with 9 bases separating them. Sequenced material: PBMCs. V gene TRBV11-2 combines with J gene TRBJ2-7; TRBD1 is a possible D gene (5 bases). This TCR was sampled from a woman between 18 and 30 years old in good health and CMV-seronegative. Here the CDR3 reads CASSLESDISYEQYF. In DNA, the CDR3 is TGTGCCAGCAGCTTAGAATCGGACATCTCCTACGAGCAGTACTTC.